This T cell receptor beta chain stems from a study of OX40 agonist ivuxolimab in advanced cancers. About the research overall: The patients' treatment was ivuxolimab, an agonistic anti-OX40 (CD134) antibody.

V was shortened by 2 bases and J by 4 bases, with 3 bases between the two germline ends. Per germline, CDR1 KGHSH and CDR2 LQKENI. The CDR3 has 12 amino acids. Sequencing used immunoSEQ multiplex PCR; TCRdb keeps in-frame clones, though not all of them. This sample has some 60,000 clones, with about four fifths found just once. Comment on this clone: No antigen is known for it.

Study-wide points: CD8+ T cells averaged more expanded clones than CD4+. Expansion of clones was among the lowest in partial responders at 0.1-3.0 mg/kg.

This clonotype was sampled from an adult with an advanced solid tumor such as melanoma, head and neck, liver or kidney cancer. The chain couples TRBV18 to TRBJ2-1; D is ambiguous. The material was CD4+ or CD8+ T cells sorted from blood, obtained in a trial of the OX40 agonist ivuxolimab. The CDR3 is CASSPVYNEQFF. The CDR3 bases are TGTGCCAGCTCACCAGTATACAATGAGCAGTTCTTC.